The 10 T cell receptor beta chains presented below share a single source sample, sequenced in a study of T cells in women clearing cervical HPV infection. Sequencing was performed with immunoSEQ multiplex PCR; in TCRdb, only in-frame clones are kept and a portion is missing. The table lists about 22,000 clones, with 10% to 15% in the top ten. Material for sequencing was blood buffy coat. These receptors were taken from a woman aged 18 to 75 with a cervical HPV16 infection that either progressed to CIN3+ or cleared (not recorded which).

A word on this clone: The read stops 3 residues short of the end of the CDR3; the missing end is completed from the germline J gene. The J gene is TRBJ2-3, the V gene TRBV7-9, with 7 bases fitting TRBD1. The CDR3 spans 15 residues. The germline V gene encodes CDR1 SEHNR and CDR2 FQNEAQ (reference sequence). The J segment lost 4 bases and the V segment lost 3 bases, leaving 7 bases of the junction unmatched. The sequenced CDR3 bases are TGTGCCAGCAGCTTGGGCAGGGGGATCGCAGATACG. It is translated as CASSLGRGIADT. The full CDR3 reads CASSLGRGIADTQYF.

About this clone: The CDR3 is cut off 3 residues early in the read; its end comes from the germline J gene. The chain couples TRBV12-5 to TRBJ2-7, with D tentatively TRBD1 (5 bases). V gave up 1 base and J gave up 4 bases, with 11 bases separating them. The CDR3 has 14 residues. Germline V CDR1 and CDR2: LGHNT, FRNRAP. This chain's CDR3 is CASGLGRQLYEQYF. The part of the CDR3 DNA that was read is TGTGCTAGTGGTTTGGGGAGACAGCTTTACGAG.

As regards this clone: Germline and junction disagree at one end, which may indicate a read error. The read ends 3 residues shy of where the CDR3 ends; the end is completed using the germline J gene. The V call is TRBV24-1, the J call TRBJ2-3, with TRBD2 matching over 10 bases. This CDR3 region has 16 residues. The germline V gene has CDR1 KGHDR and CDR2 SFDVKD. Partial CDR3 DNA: TGTGCCACCAGTGACCCGAGCGGGAGGGCCACAAATACG. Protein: CATSDPSGRATNT. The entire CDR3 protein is CATSDPSGRATNTQYF.

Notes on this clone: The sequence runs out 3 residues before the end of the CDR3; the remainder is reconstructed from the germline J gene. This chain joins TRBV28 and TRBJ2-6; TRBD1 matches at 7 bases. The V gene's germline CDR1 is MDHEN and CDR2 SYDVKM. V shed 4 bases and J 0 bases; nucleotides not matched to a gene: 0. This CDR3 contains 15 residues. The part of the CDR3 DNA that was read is TGTGCCAGCAGTTCAGGGGGCTCTGGGGCCAACGTC. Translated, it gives CASSSGGSGANV. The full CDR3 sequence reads CASSSGGSGANVLTF.

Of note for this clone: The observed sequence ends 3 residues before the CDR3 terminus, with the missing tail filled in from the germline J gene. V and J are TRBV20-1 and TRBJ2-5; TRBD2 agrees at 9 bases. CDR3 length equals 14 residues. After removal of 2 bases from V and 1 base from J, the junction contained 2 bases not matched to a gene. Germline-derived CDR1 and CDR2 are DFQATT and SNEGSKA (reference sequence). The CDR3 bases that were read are TGCAGTGCTAGAAGCGGGGGGCGCCAAGAGACC. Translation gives CSARSGGRQET. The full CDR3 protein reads CSARSGGRQETQYF.

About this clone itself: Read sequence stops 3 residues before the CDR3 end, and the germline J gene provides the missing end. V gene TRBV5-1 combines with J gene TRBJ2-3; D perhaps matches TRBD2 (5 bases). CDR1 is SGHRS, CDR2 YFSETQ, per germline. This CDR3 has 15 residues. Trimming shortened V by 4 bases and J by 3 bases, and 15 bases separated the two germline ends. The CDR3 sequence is CASSLRPGGTDTQYF. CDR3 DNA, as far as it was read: TGCGCCAGCAGCCTGAGACCAGGCGGGACAGATACG.

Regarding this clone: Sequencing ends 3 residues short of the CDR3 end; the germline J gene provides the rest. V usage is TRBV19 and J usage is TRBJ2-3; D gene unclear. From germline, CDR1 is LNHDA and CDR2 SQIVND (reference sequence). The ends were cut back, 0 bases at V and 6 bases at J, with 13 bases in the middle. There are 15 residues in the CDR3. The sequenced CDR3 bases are TGTGCCAGTAGTATAGACGAGGTCACCCCGGATACG. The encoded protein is CASSIDEVTPDT. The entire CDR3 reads CASSIDEVTPDTQYF.

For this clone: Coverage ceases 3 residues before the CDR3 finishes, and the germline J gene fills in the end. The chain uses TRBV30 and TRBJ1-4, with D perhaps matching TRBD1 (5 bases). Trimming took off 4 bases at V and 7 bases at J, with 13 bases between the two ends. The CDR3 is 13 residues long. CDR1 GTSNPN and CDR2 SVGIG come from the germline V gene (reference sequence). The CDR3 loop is CAWTYPGIEKLFF. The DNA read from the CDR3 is TGTGCCTGGACGTATCCAGGGATTGAAAAA.

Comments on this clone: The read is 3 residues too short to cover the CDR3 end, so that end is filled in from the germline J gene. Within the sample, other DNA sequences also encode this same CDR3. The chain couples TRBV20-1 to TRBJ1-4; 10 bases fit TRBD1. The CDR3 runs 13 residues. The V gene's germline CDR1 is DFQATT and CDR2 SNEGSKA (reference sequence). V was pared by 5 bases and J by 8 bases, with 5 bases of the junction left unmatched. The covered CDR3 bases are TGCAGTGCTTTAGGACAGGGGGGCGAAAAA. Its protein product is CSALGQGGEK. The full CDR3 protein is CSALGQGGEKLFF.

CDR3 DNA (partial): TGTGCCAGCAGCTCCCGGTTTAACGAG. Residues: CASSSRFNE. The entire CDR3 sequence reads CASSSRFNEAFF. The chain carries TRBV7-9 and TRBJ1-1; D gene unclear. The missing CDR3 end, 3 residues past where the read stops, is filled in from the germline J gene. The CDR3 is 12 residues long. Germline assignment: CDR1 SEHNR and CDR2 FQNEAQ (reference sequence).